This T cell receptor beta chain originates from a study of blood T cell repertoires in COVID-19. At the level of the study: Specimens from acute and convalescent COVID-19 originated in the United States, Italy and Spain.

V was shortened by 3 bases and J by 10 bases, with 10 bases between the two germline ends. Germline CDR1 reads DFQATT; CDR2 reads SNEGSKA (reference sequence). This CDR3 region has 11 residues. For this clone: Other DNA variants within this sample encode the same CDR3.

Original data processing: Estimation of nucleated cell counts relied on the amplification of reference gene primers. Measured with immunoSEQ multiplex PCR; TCRdb has only the in-frame clones, and not every one. V and J calls and clone size are as listed in that table; D and trimming were resolved from the DNA. The table lists around 230,000 clones, 75% to 90% of them singletons, with under 0.9% in the top ten. The material sequenced was peripheral blood. This chain joins TRBV20-1 and TRBJ2-1, with D possibly being TRBD2 (5 bases). The sequence was obtained from a man between 35 and 55 years old with acute or convalescent COVID-19. This CDR3 reads CSASGGGEQFF. CDR3 DNA: TGCAGTGCTAGTGGCGGAGGAGAGCAGTTCTTC.